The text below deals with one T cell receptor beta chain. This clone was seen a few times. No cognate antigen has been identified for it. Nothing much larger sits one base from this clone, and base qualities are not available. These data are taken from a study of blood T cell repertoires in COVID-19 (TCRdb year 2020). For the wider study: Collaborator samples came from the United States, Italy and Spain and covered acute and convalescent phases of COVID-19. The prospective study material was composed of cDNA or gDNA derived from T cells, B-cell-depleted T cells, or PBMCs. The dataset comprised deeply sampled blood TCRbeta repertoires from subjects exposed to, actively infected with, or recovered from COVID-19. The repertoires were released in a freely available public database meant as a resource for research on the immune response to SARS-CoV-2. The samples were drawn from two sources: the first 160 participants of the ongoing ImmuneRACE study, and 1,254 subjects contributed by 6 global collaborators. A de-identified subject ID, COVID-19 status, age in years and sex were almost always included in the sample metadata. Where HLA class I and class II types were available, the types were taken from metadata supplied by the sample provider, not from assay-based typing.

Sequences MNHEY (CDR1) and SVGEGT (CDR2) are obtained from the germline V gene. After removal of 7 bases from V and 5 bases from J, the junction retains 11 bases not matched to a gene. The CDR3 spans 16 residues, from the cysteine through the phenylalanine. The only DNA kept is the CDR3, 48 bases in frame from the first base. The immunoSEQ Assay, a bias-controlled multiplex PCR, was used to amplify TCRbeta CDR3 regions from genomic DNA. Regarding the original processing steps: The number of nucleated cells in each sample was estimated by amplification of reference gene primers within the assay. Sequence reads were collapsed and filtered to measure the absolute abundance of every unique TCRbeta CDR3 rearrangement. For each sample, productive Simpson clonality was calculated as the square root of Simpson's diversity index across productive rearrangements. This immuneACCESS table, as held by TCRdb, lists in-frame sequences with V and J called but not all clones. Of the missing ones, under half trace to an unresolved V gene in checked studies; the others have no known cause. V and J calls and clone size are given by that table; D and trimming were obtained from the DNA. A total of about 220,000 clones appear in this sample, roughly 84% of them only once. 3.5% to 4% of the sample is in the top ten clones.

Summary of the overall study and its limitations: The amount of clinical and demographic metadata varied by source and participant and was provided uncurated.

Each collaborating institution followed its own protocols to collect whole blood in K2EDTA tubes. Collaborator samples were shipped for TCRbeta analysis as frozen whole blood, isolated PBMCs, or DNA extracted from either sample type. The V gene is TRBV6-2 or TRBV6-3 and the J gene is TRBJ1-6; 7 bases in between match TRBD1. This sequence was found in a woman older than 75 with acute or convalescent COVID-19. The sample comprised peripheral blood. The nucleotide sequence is TGTGCCAGCACCCCTAGAGGGACAGACGATAATTCACCCCTCCACTTT. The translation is CASTPRGTDDNSPLHF.